Following are 29 T cell receptor beta chains from one sample sequenced in a study of cytomegalovirus exposure and HLA in healthy donors. The PCR employed 60 Vbeta primers together with 13 Jbeta primers. Using immunoSEQ multiplex PCR, the repertoire was profiled, and TCRdb retains in-frame clones only, with some absent. The sample has 100,000 to 150,000 clones, 75% to 90% seen once; the top ten hold 2.5% to 3%. The specimen sequenced was PBMCs. These receptors were taken from a man under 40 in good health and CMV-seronegative.

The chain uses TRBV2 and TRBJ2-3; 9 bases agree with TRBD1. CDR3 length: 19 residues. Germline V CDR1 and CDR2: SNHLY, FYNNEI. Trimming cost V 8 bases and J 3 bases; bases outside gene matches: 21. The CDR3 nucleotides read TGTGCCAGCTCCCTAGGGTCCTTGGTCCGGGACAGGGAAACAGATACGCAGTATTTT. This translates into CASSLGSLVRDRETDTQYF. Looking up the rest from reference TRBV2 and TRBJ2-3 gives the full variable domain: EPEVTQTPSHQVTQMGQEVILRCVPISNHLYFYWYRQILGQKVEFLVSFYNNEISEKSEIFDDQFSVERPDGSNFTLKIRSTKLEDSAMYFCASSLGSLVRDRETDTQYFGPGTRLTVL.

This clone showed up just a few times. The J gene is TRBJ2-1, the V gene TRBV6-1, with a possible D match to TRBD2 (6 bases). V was shortened by 4 bases and J by 5 bases, with 12 bases between the two germline ends. The CDR3 contains 14 residues. Germline CDR1 and CDR2: MNHNS and SASEGT. The CDR3 sequence: CASSVPSDDNEQFF. CDR3 in DNA: TGTGCCAGCAGTGTCCCTAGCGATGACAATGAGCAGTTCTTC.

The CDR3 spells CASSLPRLPTYEQYF. In DNA form, the CDR3 reads TGTGCCAGCAGTTTACCCAGGCTGCCCACCTACGAGCAGTACTTC. This chain links TRBV28 with TRBJ2-7; D is ambiguous. CDR1 is MDHEN and CDR2 is SYDVKM in the germline V gene. The V gene lost 2 bases and the J gene lost 2 bases, with 13 bases spanning the gap. CDR3 size: 15 residues.

The CDR3 is CASEGREGSYEQYF. The CDR3 DNA sequence: TGTGCCAGCGAGGGGCGGGAGGGCTCCTACGAGCAGTACTTC. The rearrangement links TRBV11-3 to TRBJ2-7, with TRBD2 matching 9 bases. The CDR3 length is 14 residues. The J segment lost 0 bases and the V segment lost 8 bases, leaving 5 bases of the junction unmatched. Germline-derived CDR1 and CDR2 are SGHNT and YENEEA.

V usage is TRBV27 and J usage is TRBJ1-5; the match to TRBD1 covers 11 bases. Germline V gives CDR1 MNHEY, CDR2 SMNVEV (reference sequence). This CDR3 has 15 amino acids. V shed 6 bases and J 2 bases; nucleotides not matched to a gene: 3. DNA of the CDR3: TGTGCCAGCAGCTGGACAGGGGGCGGCAATCAGCCCCAGCATTTT. It yields the protein CASSWTGGGNQPQHF.

The chain recombines TRBV5-1 with TRBJ1-1; D is possibly TRBD1 (6 bases). V was cut by 0 bases and J by 2 bases, with 8 bases left in between. CDR3 length: 14 amino acids. Germline loops: CDR1 SGHRS, CDR2 YFSETQ. The CDR3 region has the DNA TGCGCCAGCAGCTTGGGGACAGACAACACTGAAGCTTTCTTT. It is translated as CASSLGTDNTEAFF.

The V call is TRBV14, the J call TRBJ2-1, with TRBD2 as a possible D gene (6 bases). This CDR3 is built from 17 residues. Germline V gene data show CDR1 as SGHDN and CDR2 as FVKESK. Between the trimmed V and J ends, which lost 0 bases and 7 bases, there was a span of 19 bases. As DNA, the CDR3 is TGTGCCAGCAGCCAAGATAAGACGGGAGAGGCACGAAATGAGCAGTTCTTC. Protein product: CASSQDKTGEARNEQFF. Based on the CDR3 plus reference TRBV14 and TRBJ2-1, the full variable domain is EAGVTQFPSHSVIEKGQTVTLRCDPISGHDNLYWYRRVMGKEIKFLLHFVKESKQDESGMPNNRFLAERTGGTYSTLKVQPAELEDSGVYFCASSQDKTGEARNEQFFGPGTRLTVL.

This sequence joins TRBV28 and TRBJ2-3; D is possibly TRBD1 (6 bases). Looked up from germline, CDR1 is MDHEN and CDR2 is SYDVKM. The V end lost 5 bases, the J end lost 4 bases, and 19 bases lay between the germline ends. CDR3 length: 16 residues. The CDR3, as DNA: TGTGCCAGCAGTGCATCCTACACAGGGAGTGCAGATACGCAGTATTTT. Translating it yields CASSASYTGSADTQYF.

The chain joins TRBV7-2 to TRBJ2-3; 8 nucleotides agree with TRBD2. Germline values: CDR1 SGHTA, CDR2 FQGNSA. CDR3 size: 12 residues. V was pared by 7 bases and J by 10 bases, with 7 bases of the junction left unmatched. CDR3 coding DNA: TGTGCCAGCACCGTCAGCGGGAGATCGCAGTATTTT. It translates to CASTVSGRSQYF. Filled out from reference TRBV7-2 and TRBJ2-3, the complete variable domain reads GAGVSQSPSNKVTEKGKDVELRCDPISGHTALYWYRQSLGQGLEFLIYFQGNSAPDKSGLPSDRFSAERTGGSVSTLTIQRTQQEDSAVYLCASTVSGRSQYFGPGTRLTVL.

This clone was seen a single time. V and J are TRBV19 and TRBJ1-1, with a possible D match to TRBD1 (6 bases). Germline CDR1 and CDR2: LNHDA and SQIVND (reference sequence). CDR3 length: 13 amino acids. V lost 6 bases and J lost 7, with 15 bases in between. CDR3 residues: CASSTGCFGEAFF. The CDR3 DNA follows: TGTGCCAGTAGCACAGGGTGCTTTGGTGAAGCTTTCTTT.

The chain links TRBV27 to TRBJ2-5, with D perhaps matching TRBD1 (6 bases). The DNA end lines up better with TRBJ2-7; the J call may be wrong. The CDR3 loop spans 16 amino acids. CDR1 and CDR2 (germline): MNHEY, SMNVEV (reference sequence). The CDR3 DNA reads as TGTGCCAGCAGTCCTGAGGACAGCTCGAGCTCCTACGAGCAGTACTTC. Translated, it gives CASSPEDSSSSYEQYF.

V usage is TRBV28 and J usage is TRBJ2-7; possible D gene TRBD1, 5 bases. Trimming took off 5 bases at V and 6 bases at J, with 11 bases between the two ends. The CDR3 runs 12 residues. CDR1 MDHEN and CDR2 SYDVKM come from the germline V gene. Here the CDR3 DNA reads TGTGCCAGCAGTCCAGACAGAGCCGAGCAGTACTTC. Its translation is CASSPDRAEQYF.

About this clone itself: The germline gene is not matched at one end of the junction; a read error may be the cause. The chain is built from TRBV7-9 and TRBJ1-4, with D uncertain. Germline V gene sequence: CDR1 SEHNR, CDR2 FQNEAQ (reference sequence). This CDR3 is 14 amino acids long. DNA for the CDR3: TGTTCCAGCAGCTTAAACGGCATCGGGGAAAAACTGTTTTTT. This codes for CSSSLNGIGEKLFF.

This clone was observed a single time. The chain combines TRBV5-6 with TRBJ2-1; TRBD2 might be the D (6 bases). Germline CDR1 reads SGHDT; CDR2 reads YYEEEE. Trimming took 0 bases from V and 4 from J, leaving 11 bases between them. The CDR3 spans 15 residues. CDR3 nucleotide sequence: TGTGCCAGCAGCTTGGTCCTAGCGTCATACAATGAGCAGTTCTTC. Amino acids: CASSLVLASYNEQFF. Full variable domain (remainder filled in from reference TRBV5-6 and TRBJ2-1): DAGVTQSPTHLIKTRGQQVTLRCSPKSGHDTVSWYQQALGQGPQFIFQYYEEEERQRGNFPDRFSGHQFPNYSSELNVNALLLGDSALYLCASSLVLASYNEQFFGPGTRLTVL.

As regards this clone: In the same sample, other DNA sequences code for this CDR3. This chain joins TRBV29-1 and TRBJ2-1; TRBD1 agrees at 8 bases. Germline trimming cut 7 bases from V and 4 bases from J; bases unmatched to any gene: 9. This CDR3 has 14 residues. The germline V gene encodes CDR1 SQVTM and CDR2 ANQGSEA. This CDR3 is CSDTGGRGYNEQFF. The DNA for the CDR3 is TGCAGCGACACAGGGGGACGGGGGTACAATGAGCAGTTCTTC.

This clone has a handful of counts. The genes are TRBV4-3 and TRBJ2-7, with D uncertain. Per the germline V gene, CDR1 is LGHNA and CDR2 is YSLEER. The length of the CDR3 is 13 residues. V lost 4 bases and J 0 bases, leaving 7 bases between the germline ends. In nucleotides, the CDR3 is TGCGCCAGCAGCCTAGACATCTCCTACGAGCAGTACTTC. Protein product: CASSLDISYEQYF.

The genes are TRBV29-1 and TRBJ1-2; TRBD1 agrees at 11 bases. Germline assignment: CDR1 SQVTM and CDR2 ANQGSEA. The ends lost 6 bases at V and 3 bases at J; junction bases unmatched: 6. The CDR3 sequence is 14 residues long. CDR3 in amino acids: CSVARTGGDYGYTF. The DNA for the CDR3 is TGCAGCGTGGCCCGGACAGGGGGCGACTATGGCTACACCTTC. Based on the CDR3 plus reference TRBV29-1 and TRBJ1-2, the full variable domain is SAVISQKPSRDICQRGTSLTIQCQVDSQVTMMFWYRQQPGQSLTLIATANQGSEATYESGFVIDKFPISRPNLTFSTLTVSNMSPEDSSIYLCSVARTGGDYGYTFGSGTRLTVV.

This clone was counted a single time. The rearrangement links TRBV6-5 to TRBJ2-7, with D perhaps matching TRBD1 (6 bases). Germline CDR1 MNHEY, CDR2 SVGAGI. The CDR3 consists of 13 residues. The germline V and J ends were trimmed by 6 bases and 6 bases, with 15 bases remaining between them. The CDR3 region is CASSRGQSSEQYF. CDR3 DNA sequence: TGTGCCAGCAGCCGAGGACAGTCTTCCGAGCAGTACTTC.

A single count supports this clone. This chain uses TRBV2 with TRBJ2-1, with D tentatively TRBD2 (6 bases). Looked up from germline, CDR1 is SNHLY and CDR2 is FYNNEI. The CDR3 has 15 amino acids. Trimming removed 6 bases from V and 4 bases from J, with 16 bases in between. CDR3 region: CASRASRDFYNEQFF. CDR3 in DNA: TGTGCCAGCAGGGCGTCCCGGGACTTTTACAATGAGCAGTTCTTC.

The chain links TRBV7-8 to TRBJ1-5; perhaps TRBD1 as D (5 bases). V shed 3 bases and J shed 3 bases, with 9 bases lying between them. Per germline, CDR1 SGHVS and CDR2 FQNEAQ. The CDR3 contains 14 residues. CDR3 coding DNA: TGTGCCAGCAGCTTCCAGGGTCCCAATCAGCCCCAGCATTTT. Its protein product is CASSFQGPNQPQHF.

This chain uses TRBV5-6 with TRBJ2-3; D is unclear. The CDR3 has 12 residues. Trimming removed 2 bases at V and 6 bases at J, with 7 bases between. The V gene's germline CDR1 is SGHDT and CDR2 YYEEEE. In DNA form, the CDR3 reads TGTGCCAGCAGCTTTACCGAGGATACGCAGTATTTT. It specifies CASSFTEDTQYF.

The chain is built from TRBV11-3 and TRBJ2-3, with 9 bases aligning to TRBD2. Germline V gene data show CDR1 as SGHNT and CDR2 as YENEEA. The CDR3 runs 17 residues. V trimming: 0 bases; J trimming: 2 bases; junction bases outside the gene matches: 6. This chain's CDR3 is CASSLDLASGITDTQYF. CDR3 bases: TGTGCCAGCAGCTTAGATCTGGCTAGCGGGATCACAGATACGCAGTATTTT.

V is TRBV27 and J is TRBJ2-7, with unresolved D. This CDR3 has 14 residues. V shed 3 bases and J shed 2 bases, with 11 bases lying between them. CDR1 and CDR2 from the germline V gene are MNHEY and SMNVEV (reference sequence). The CDR3 bases are TGTGCCAGCAGTTTGAGTAGCACCCCCTACGAGCAGTACTTC. It specifies CASSLSSTPYEQYF.

The CDR3 DNA is TGTGCCAGCTCCGACCGACAGGGGGCGCAAGAGACCCAGTACTTC. Amino acid sequence: CASSDRQGAQETQYF. The V call is TRBV28, the J call TRBJ2-5; 10 nucleotides align to TRBD1. The CDR3 spans 15 residues. Trimming removed 8 bases from V and 2 bases from J; junction bases left unmatched: 8. Germline CDR1 is MDHEN and CDR2 is SYDVKM.

V usage is TRBV5-4 and J usage is TRBJ2-7; weak D call: TRBD2 (7 bases). V was trimmed by 0 bases and J by 6 bases, leaving 22 bases between them. The CDR3 runs 17 residues. CDR1 is SGHNT, CDR2 YYREEE, per germline (reference sequence). The CDR3 coding sequence is TGTGCCAGCAGCTTGGGCCTAGGGGGGGCAATCGGAGGCGAGCAGTACTTC. Protein sequence: CASSLGLGGAIGGEQYF.

The CDR3 region is CAISDRTVNSPLHF. As DNA, the CDR3 is TGTGCCATCAGTGACCGGACAGTAAATTCACCCCTCCACTTT. The V gene is TRBV10-3, the J gene TRBJ1-6; D might be TRBD1 (6 bases). The CDR3 spans 14 residues. CDR1 and CDR2 (germline): ENHRY, SYGVKD. Trimming cost V 3 bases and J 7 bases, with 10 bases left between them.

J is TRBJ2-7 and V is TRBV27; a weak D match, TRBD2 (5 bases). This CDR3 has 15 residues. Germline V gene lookup returns CDR1 MNHEY and CDR2 SMNVEV (reference sequence). V shed 5 bases and J shed 0 bases, with 14 bases lying between them. The CDR3, as DNA: TGTGCCAGCAGTCCCATAGGAGGAGACTCCTACGAGCAGTACTTC. Its translation: CASSPIGGDSYEQYF.

The V gene is TRBV10-2, the J gene TRBJ1-1; D is unclear. Germline V gene lookup returns CDR1 WSHSY and CDR2 SAAADI. This CDR3 region has 13 residues. The V end was cut by 8 bases, the J end by 3 bases, with 13 bases between. In nucleotides, the CDR3 is TGCGCCAGCTCGCGATACGGTGACACTGAAGCTTTCTTT. Encoded protein: CASSRYGDTEAFF.

The chain uses TRBV19 and TRBJ2-7; TRBD2 aligns across 13 bases. There are 16 residues in the CDR3. The ends lost 5 bases at V and 4 bases at J; junction bases unmatched: 8. Germline values: CDR1 LNHDA, CDR2 SQIVND (reference sequence). CDR3 in amino acids: CASSSRRTSGSYEQYF. The CDR3 DNA sequence: TGTGCCAGTAGTTCCCGTAGGACTAGCGGGAGTTACGAGCAGTACTTC.